The 23 T cell receptor beta chains below were found in one sample sequenced in a study of PD-L1 blockade in urothelial cancer. Sequencing was performed with immunoSEQ multiplex PCR; in TCRdb, only in-frame clones are kept and a portion is missing. The sample comprises some 50,000 clones, about 91% of which are singletons, and roughly 3.9% rests with the top ten. This sample comprised PBMCs, obtained around atezolizumab (anti-PD-L1) treatment. The source of these receptors is a man older than 75 with urothelial cancer.

V is TRBV19 and J is TRBJ2-2; no clear D. The CDR3 extends over 15 amino acids. CDR1 is LNHDA and CDR2 is SQIVND in the germline V gene (reference sequence). Trimming took 3 bases from V and 1 from J, leaving 9 bases between them. Here the CDR3 DNA reads TGTGCCAGTAGTATGGCCGGAGTGAACACCGGGGAGCTGTTTTTT. It is translated as CASSMAGVNTGELFF.

The V call is TRBV10-3, the J call TRBJ2-2; D perhaps matches TRBD2 (6 bases). This CDR3 contains 15 residues. Germline V lookup: CDR1 ENHRY, CDR2 SYGVKD. Trimming shortened V by 7 bases and J by 1 base, and 13 bases separated the two germline ends. The DNA for the CDR3 is TGTGCCATCAAGGTTAGCGGAGGGAACACCGGGGAGCTGTTTTTT. Protein product: CAIKVSGGNTGELFF.

The chain joins TRBV19 to TRBJ1-5; 12 nucleotides line up with TRBD1. V lost 7 bases, J lost 6 bases, and 13 bases stayed unmatched. CDR3 size: 17 residues. The germline gives CDR1 LNHDA, CDR2 SQIVND (reference sequence). The CDR3 here is CASTPLPGQGAGQPQHF. For the CDR3, the DNA is TGTGCCAGTACCCCACTTCCGGGACAGGGGGCAGGTCAGCCCCAGCATTTT.

The chain is built from TRBV27 and TRBJ2-7; tentative D call: TRBD2 (7 bases). Trimming cost V 8 bases and J 9 bases, with 20 bases left between them. Germline values: CDR1 MNHEY, CDR2 SMNVEV (reference sequence). The CDR3 sequence is 13 residues long. The CDR3 reads CASRVGGGGLQYF. CDR3 sequence (DNA): TGTGCCAGCCGCGTGGGGGGGGGCGGTTTGCAGTACTTC.

The chain links TRBV18 to TRBJ2-7; D unresolved. Germline V gene lookup returns CDR1 KGHSH and CDR2 LQKENI. V was trimmed by 0 bases and J by 5 bases, leaving 8 bases between them. The CDR3 is made up of 13 amino acids. The CDR3, as DNA: TGTGCCAGCTCACCACCGGTTACTAACGAGCAGTACTTC. The encoded protein is CASSPPVTNEQYF.

The rearrangement links TRBV28 to TRBJ1-5; TRBD1 aligns across 7 bases. This CDR3 region has 13 residues. From germline, CDR1 is MDHEN and CDR2 SYDVKM. V shed 4 bases, J shed 5 bases, and the junction held 2 bases outside the gene matches. CDR3: CASSSTGDQPQHF. CDR3 sequence (DNA): TGTGCCAGCAGTTCCACAGGGGATCAGCCCCAGCATTTT.

The V call is TRBV10-1, the J call TRBJ1-1; TRBD1 matches at 8 bases. The CDR3 extends over 15 amino acids. Germline V lookup: CDR1 WNHNN, CDR2 SYGVQD (reference sequence). The trim removed 2 bases at V and 1 base at J, leaving 3 bases unmatched. The CDR3 DNA reads as TGCGCCAGCAGTGAGCACAGGGGGTCGAACACTGAAGCTTTCTTT. Residues: CASSEHRGSNTEAFF.

The CDR3 region has the DNA TGTGCCAGCAACCCAGACAGCTACGAGCAGTACTTC. Encoded protein: CASNPDSYEQYF. The rearrangement joins TRBV6-1 to TRBJ2-7; D possibly corresponds to TRBD1 (5 bases). The ends were cut back, 7 bases at V and 3 bases at J, with 10 bases in the middle. Germline V gene sequence: CDR1 MNHNS, CDR2 SASEGT. This CDR3 has 12 amino acids.

The chain employs TRBV7-8 and TRBJ2-7, with 8 positions matching TRBD2. Germline CDR1 and CDR2: SGHVS and FQNEAQ. The CDR3 extends over 16 amino acids. Trimming cost V 5 bases and J 7 bases; bases outside gene matches: 16. CDR3 region: CASSPGMGSGGWEQYF. CDR3 coding DNA: TGTGCCAGCAGCCCGGGCATGGGGTCGGGGGGGTGGGAGCAGTACTTC.

The gene calls are TRBV11-1 and TRBJ2-3, with 13 bases lining up with TRBD2. This CDR3 has 16 amino acids. Germline CDR1 reads SGHAT; CDR2 reads FQDESV (reference sequence). V gave up 5 bases and J gave up 7 bases; unmatched junction bases: 9. The DNA for the CDR3 is TGTGCCAGCAGCGATCTACTAGCGGGAGGGCCGAATACGCAGTATTTT. This translates into CASSDLLAGGPNTQYF.

The J gene is TRBJ1-5, the V gene TRBV11-2; a possible D gene is TRBD1 (5 bases). The germline V and J ends were trimmed by 0 bases and 5 bases, with 23 bases remaining between them. This CDR3 is 19 amino acids long. Germline CDR1 is SGHAT and CDR2 is FQNNGV. For the CDR3, the DNA is TGTGCCAGCAGCTTAGATGGAGGTCGGGGGGGAATTCGCGATCAGCCCCAGCATTTT. Protein: CASSLDGGRGGIRDQPQHF.

The CDR3 region has the DNA TGCGCCAGCAGCACCGGGACAGGGGGCGTCGAGCAGTACTTC. Translated, it gives CASSTGTGGVEQYF. The rearrangement links TRBV5-1 to TRBJ2-7; 12 bases agree with TRBD1. Germline CDR1 is SGHRS and CDR2 is YFSETQ. The V and J ends lost 4 bases and 6 bases, in that order; junction bases with no gene match: 5. The CDR3 spans 14 residues.

In its sample, this clone was seen once. The CDR3 DNA reads as TGTGCCAGCAGTGAACACTCTACGACAGATACGCAGTATTTT. This codes for CASSEHSTTDTQYF. V usage is TRBV2 and J usage is TRBJ2-3; D not resolved. The CDR3 spans 14 residues. V lost 2 bases, J lost 3 bases, and 9 bases lay in between. CDR1 SNHLY and CDR2 FYNNEI come from the germline V gene.

This chain joins TRBV18 and TRBJ2-7; 8 bases are shared with TRBD1. The junction had 7 bases not matched to a gene; V was cut back by 6 bases and J by 0 bases. CDR3 length: 15 residues. Germline CDR1 reads KGHSH; CDR2 reads LQKENI. CDR3 sequence (DNA): TGTGCCAGCTCCCAGGGACAGGCCCACTCCTACGAGCAGTACTTC. It codes for CASSQGQAHSYEQYF.

V gene TRBV21-1 combines with J gene TRBJ2-1; the DNA was not compared with TRBD2, the D call given in the table. TRBV21-1 is assigned pseudogene status. This CDR3 is 21 amino acids long. CDR3 coding DNA: TGTGCCAGCAGCGCCCGGGGACTAGCGGGAGAGCCCAGGGGGGCCTACAATGAGCAGTTCTTC. Translated, it gives CASSARGLAGEPRGAYNEQFF.

This clone was observed a single time. This chain links TRBV27 with TRBJ1-2, with D uncertain. The V end was cut by 4 bases, the J end by 7 bases, with 19 bases between. Germline CDR1 MNHEY, CDR2 SMNVEV (reference sequence). This CDR3 spans 15 amino acids. The CDR3 protein is CASSSLDTPWGGYTF. The CDR3 DNA sequence: TGTGCCAGCAGTTCACTAGACACCCCTTGGGGTGGCTACACCTTC.

The chain is built from TRBV5-1 and TRBJ2-2; 7 nucleotides align to TRBD2. CDR1 and CDR2 (germline): SGHRS, YFSETQ. This CDR3 has 15 residues. Unmatched junction bases numbered 3, after V lost 3 bases and J lost 1 base. CDR3 DNA: TGCGCCAGCAGCTGGTCTAGCGGGAACACCGGGGAGCTGTTTTTT. Its protein is CASSWSSGNTGELFF.

The chain carries TRBV7-6 and TRBJ2-5, with 8 bases that match TRBD2. The CDR3 length is 14 residues. Germline trimming cut 7 bases from V and 5 bases from J; bases unmatched to any gene: 9. The germline gives CDR1 SGHVS, CDR2 FNYEAQ. CDR3 sequence (DNA): TGTGCCAGCACCCTACCGGGGGGGTCTGAGACCCAGTACTTC. Its protein is CASTLPGGSETQYF.

The chain joins TRBV25-1 to TRBJ2-7; D not resolved. Germline V gives CDR1 MGHDK, CDR2 SYGVNS. The CDR3 is 13 amino acids. V lost 4 bases to trimming and J lost 2 bases, with 9 bases between them. The CDR3 sequence is CASSAAVPYEQYF. The CDR3 nucleotides read TGTGCCAGCAGTGCCGCGGTCCCCTACGAGCAGTACTTC.

The gene calls are TRBV5-1 and TRBJ2-3, with 13 bases that match TRBD2. Trimming cost V 4 bases and J 0 bases; bases outside gene matches: 11. The CDR3 is 19 residues long. Germline V gene data show CDR1 as SGHRS and CDR2 as YFSETQ. The CDR3 sequence: CASSRELAGGPISTDTQYF. CDR3 nucleotides: TGCGCCAGCAGCCGAGAACTAGCGGGAGGGCCTATAAGCACAGATACGCAGTATTTT. The whole variable domain, remainder taken from reference TRBV5-1 and TRBJ2-3, is KAGVTQTPRYLIKTRGQQVTLSCSPISGHRSVSWYQQTPGQGLQFLFEYFSETQRNKGNFPGRFSGRQFSNSRSEMNVSTLELGDSALYLCASSRELAGGPISTDTQYFGPGTRLTVL.

This clone was counted once. This chain uses TRBV4-2 with TRBJ2-5; 9 positions match TRBD2. The CDR3 length is 18 residues. V was clipped by 0 bases and J by 5 bases; unmatched bases: 13. Germline CDR1 reads LGHNA; CDR2 reads YNFKEQ. The DNA of the CDR3 is TGTGCCAGCAGCCAAGATCTATTCGCGCGGGAGGGCCACGAGACCCAGTACTTC. This sequence encodes CASSQDLFAREGHETQYF.

V is TRBV19 and J is TRBJ2-7, with D tentatively TRBD2 (5 bases). With 10 bases removed from V and 3 bases from J, the gap between germline ends came to 16 bases. CDR3 length: 13 amino acids. Looked up from germline, CDR1 is LNHDA and CDR2 is SQIVND (reference sequence). The CDR3 here is CANHMRRVYEQYF. The CDR3 nucleotides are TGTGCCAATCATATGAGGCGGGTCTACGAGCAGTACTTC.

The V gene is TRBV19, the J gene TRBJ2-4; TRBD2 agrees at 11 bases. With V trimmed by 0 bases and J by 1 base, 11 bases remained unmatched. Germline CDR1 LNHDA, CDR2 SQIVND (reference sequence). This CDR3 has 20 amino acids. The CDR3 DNA sequence: TGTGCCAGTAGTATAGACCCGGGACTAGCGGCACCCAAGGCCAAAAACATTCAGTACTTC. Its protein is CASSIDPGLAAPKAKNIQYF.